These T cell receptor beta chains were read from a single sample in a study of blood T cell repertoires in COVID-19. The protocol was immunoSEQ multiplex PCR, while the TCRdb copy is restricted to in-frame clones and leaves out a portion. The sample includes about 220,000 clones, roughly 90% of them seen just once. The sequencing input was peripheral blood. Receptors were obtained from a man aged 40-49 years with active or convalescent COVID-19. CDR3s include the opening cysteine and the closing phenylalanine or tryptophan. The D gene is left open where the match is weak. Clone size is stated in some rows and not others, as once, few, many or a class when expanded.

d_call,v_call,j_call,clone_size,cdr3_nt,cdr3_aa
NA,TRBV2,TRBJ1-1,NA,TGTGCCAGCTCCCTGGGCGCGGGGACTGAAGCTTTCTTT,CASSLGAGTEAFF
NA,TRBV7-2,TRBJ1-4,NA,TGTGCCAGCAGCTTTACTGATTTGGATGAAAAACTGTTTTTT,CASSFTDLDEKLFF
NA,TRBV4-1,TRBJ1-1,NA,TGCGCCAGCAGCCAAGTCCCAGGGGCTCGAACAGAAACTGAAGCTTTCTTT,CASSQVPGARTETEAFF
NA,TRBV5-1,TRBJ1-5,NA,TGCGCCAGCAGCTCCTCTAGAGGGGAGGATCAGCCCCAGCATTTT,CASSSSRGEDQPQHF
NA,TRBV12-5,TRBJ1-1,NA,TGTGCTAGTGGTTTGGGCAGGGACACTGAAGCTTTCTTT,CASGLGRDTEAFF
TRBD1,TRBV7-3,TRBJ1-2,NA,TGTGCCAGCAGCCCGATGGGACCGGGACAGGGAACTAACTATGGCTACACCTTC,CASSPMGPGQGTNYGYTF
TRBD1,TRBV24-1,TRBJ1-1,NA,TGTGCCACCAGTGATTCGCCCGGGACAGGGGCCACTGAAGCTTTCTTT,CATSDSPGTGATEAFF
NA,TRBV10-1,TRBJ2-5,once,TGCGCCAGCAGTGAACAGGCAGGGGTATACCAAGAGACCCAGTACTTC,CASSEQAGVYQETQYF
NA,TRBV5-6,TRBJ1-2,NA,TGTGCCAGCAGCTCCGGGGGGCAGAGTGGCTACACCTTC,CASSSGGQSGYTF
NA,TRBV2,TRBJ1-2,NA,TGTGCCAGCAGTCGGGACTATAACTATGGCTACACCTTC,CASSRDYNYGYTF
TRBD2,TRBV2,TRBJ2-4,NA,TGTGCCAGCAGTGAATATGGGACTAGCGGGGAAAACATTCAGTACTTC,CASSEYGTSGENIQYF
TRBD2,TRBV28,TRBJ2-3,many,TGTGCCAGCAGTTTGCGGGGGATTACTAGCACAGATACGCAGTATTTT,CASSLRGITSTDTQYF
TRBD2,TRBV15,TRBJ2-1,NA,TGTGCCACCAGCACATTAGCGGGGCGCTCCTACAATGAGCAGTTCTTC,CATSTLAGRSYNEQFF
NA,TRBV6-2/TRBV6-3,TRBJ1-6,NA,TGTGCCAGCAGTTACGCGACAGGCAACAATTCACCCCTCCACTTT,CASSYATGNNSPLHF
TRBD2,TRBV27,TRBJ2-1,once,TGTGCCAGCAGTTTGGTAGCGGGAGGGCCTCATGGTGAGCAGTTCTTC,CASSLVAGGPHGEQFF
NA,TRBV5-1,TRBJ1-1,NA,TGCGCCAGCAGCCTTTCACCCAGGGAGAACACTGAAGCTTTCTTT,CASSLSPRENTEAFF